These T cell receptor beta chains were read from a single sample in a study of T cells in Graves' hyperthyroidism and ophthalmopathy. In TCRdb, the multiplex PCR reads were re-called with MiXCR into one record per CDR3 protein. The sample records roughly 170,000 distinct CDR3 sequences, about 17% being singletons. Sequencing was performed on blood. These receptors were collected from a woman aged 50 to 60 with Graves' hyperthyroidism. The conserved cysteine and the conserved F or W are not part of the CDR3 here. Fields, in order: CDR3 protein, V gene.

ASSEAGQQPQH,TRBV6-1
ASSLRGTTNEKLF,TRBV7-9
ASSDWPRGHNEQF,TRBV6-4
ASSLDLWYEQY,TRBV5-5
SARDSGGFYEQY,TRBV20-1
ASSSLSYTGELF,TRBV7-2
SAREGGPGRGQPQH,TRBV20-1
SARGTGVPSKEPNEKLF,TRBV20-1
SASSGFGELF,TRBV20-1
ASSQTGSTYEQY,TRBV6-1
ASSFPQATNYGYT,TRBV7-2
ASSGGRGYRERAEAF,TRBV7-9
AISEWRGGAEVEQF,TRBV10-3
ASSFGMTSGGPYNEQL,TRBV7-8
ASSRRTGGGQPQH,TRBV28
ASTRDRSNYGYT,TRBV6-1
ASMVGSLNYGYT,TRBV2
ASRTGSRGYT,TRBV28
ASSLVFGANQPQH,TRBV5-5
ASSLIEYEQY,TRBV7-9
ASNTIVTGANVLT,TRBV12-3/TRBV12-4
ASSPIPGGGGRWNTEAF,TRBV18
ASSDRSNTIY,TRBV9
ASMRASISPSGANVLT,TRBV5-4
ASSYAWAGDEKLF,TRBV7-9
ASRLQGIQETQY,TRBV6-2/TRBV6-3
ASSSSSGYSSYEQY,TRBV7-9
ASRGHAGNTIY,TRBV27
ASSYTTGSYEQY,TRBV5-1
ASSEAGGAGVEAF,TRBV2
ASSPGQHYNSPLH,TRBV7-2
ASSLALSRDTQY,TRBV7-2
ASSQDLAGGPGTDTQY,TRBV2
ASSLAGTNYGYT,TRBV7-2